Below, 24 T cell receptor beta chains from the same sample are listed, as sequenced in a study of cytomegalovirus exposure and HLA in healthy donors. A multiplex PCR was run with 60 Vbeta primers and 13 Jbeta primers. TCRdb keeps only in-frame clones here, not all; method: immunoSEQ multiplex PCR. This sample has 200,000 or so clones, with 82% found just once. The sequenced sample was PBMCs. These receptors all stem from a boy between 2 and 10 years old in good health and CMV-seronegative.

The chain has TRBV27 and TRBJ2-1, with 7 bases that match TRBD1. Trimming cost V 2 bases and J 10 bases; bases outside gene matches: 14. This CDR3 has 16 residues. Per the germline V gene, CDR1 is MNHEY and CDR2 is SMNVEV (reference sequence). The CDR3 protein is CASSLMGSRGSREQFF. In DNA form, the CDR3 reads TGTGCCAGCAGTTTAATGGGGTCCAGGGGGAGCCGGGAGCAGTTCTTC.

This clone has a handful of counts. V and J are TRBV7-5 and TRBJ2-4; no check of the table's D call, TRBD1, against the DNA was made. TRBV7-5 is labeled a pseudogene. This CDR3 contains 15 residues. CDR3 sequence reads: CARVGQSLAKNIQYF. CDR3 DNA sequence: TGTGCCAGAGTCGGACAATCCTTAGCCAAAAACATTCAGTACTTC.

The chain is built from TRBV6-5 and TRBJ1-2; 7 bases agree with TRBD1. This CDR3 has 14 amino acids. CDR1 and CDR2 from the germline V gene are MNHEY and SVGAGI. The V gene end was trimmed by 4 bases and the J gene end by 4 bases; junction bases not matched to a gene: 6. Here the CDR3 DNA reads TGTGCCAGCAGTTCCATGGACAGGCCCTATGGCTACACCTTC. Translated, it gives CASSSMDRPYGYTF.

The chain couples TRBV4-2 to TRBJ2-7; TRBD1 aligns across 10 bases. Trimming removed 3 bases from V and 3 bases from J; junction bases left unmatched: 11. Germline loops: CDR1 LGHNA, CDR2 YNFKEQ. This CDR3 is 17 amino acids long. CDR3 in DNA: TGTGCCAGCAGCCAGGACAGGGGGTATCAGGGCCTCTACGAGCAGTACTTC. Protein: CASSQDRGYQGLYEQYF.

For this clone: This sample includes further DNA sequences coding for the same CDR3. The CDR3 loop reads CASSFLNYGYTF. DNA of the CDR3: TGTGCCAGCAGCTTTCTCAACTATGGCTACACCTTC. V and J are TRBV5-6 and TRBJ1-2; D remains unclear. This CDR3 has 12 amino acids. V lost 2 bases and J 2 bases, leaving 4 bases between the germline ends. The germline V gene encodes CDR1 SGHDT and CDR2 YYEEEE.

The genes are TRBV5-4 and TRBJ1-1; tentatively, D is TRBD1 (5 bases). CDR1 is SGHNT and CDR2 is YYREEE in the germline V gene (reference sequence). The CDR3 contains 17 residues. Trimming stripped 1 base from V and 4 bases from J, with 20 bases between. In DNA form, the CDR3 reads TGTGCCAGCAGCTTGACGGCTAATGGGGCCCGGGCCACTGAAGCTTTCTTT. It specifies CASSLTANGARATEAFF.

The chain employs TRBV5-1 and TRBJ2-3, with TRBD2 identical over 8 bases. Trimming at V came to 4 bases and at J to 8 bases, leaving 18 bases not matched to a gene. The CDR3 consists of 17 residues. Germline CDR1 and CDR2: SGHRS and YFSETQ. The CDR3 region is CASSPGGGGTQRGTQYF. The DNA of the CDR3 is TGCGCCAGCAGCCCCGGGGGCGGGGGGACCCAACGGGGTACGCAGTATTTT.

The rearrangement uses TRBV19 and TRBJ1-1, with TRBD1 matching 8 bases. The CDR3 totals 13 residues. V shed 4 bases, J shed 5 bases, and the junction held 3 bases outside the gene matches. From germline, CDR1 is LNHDA and CDR2 SQIVND (reference sequence). CDR3 DNA: TGTGCCAGTAGTACAGGGGGCGTAACTGAAGCTTTCTTT. This sequence encodes CASSTGGVTEAFF. The full variable domain, its missing parts supplied by reference TRBV19 and TRBJ1-1, is DGGITQSPKYLFRKEGQNVTLSCEQNLNHDAMYWYRQDPGQGLRLIYYSQIVNDFQKGDIAEGYSVSREKKESFPLTVTSAQKNPTAFYLCASSTGGVTEAFFGQGTRLTVV.

This clone was counted a single time. The genes are TRBV4-2 and TRBJ1-1; no firm D call. CDR1 is LGHNA and CDR2 is YNFKEQ in the germline V gene. The V end lost 0 bases, the J end lost 4 bases, and 15 bases lay between the germline ends. This CDR3 has 16 residues. The CDR3 loop is CASSQDFEGHGTEAFF. In nucleotides, the CDR3 is TGTGCCAGCAGCCAAGATTTTGAGGGTCATGGCACTGAAGCTTTCTTT.

This clone has only a few counts. CDR3 amino acids: CTSSQVTSGDCPSYNEQFF. CDR3 bases: TGCACCAGCAGCCAAGTAACCAGCGGGGATTGCCCTTCCTACAATGAGCAGTTCTTC. This chain links TRBV1 with TRBJ2-1; TRBD2, the D gene given by the table, was not confirmed from the DNA. TRBV1 is a pseudogene segment. The CDR3 sequence is 19 residues long.

The chain recombines TRBV13 with TRBJ2-7, with 7 bases lining up with TRBD1. Germline trimming cut 5 bases from V and 0 bases from J; bases unmatched to any gene: 4. The CDR3 covers 14 residues. Germline CDR1 reads PRHDT; CDR2 reads FYEKMQ (reference sequence). CDR3 sequence: CASSRRDSSYEQYF. The CDR3 DNA is TGTGCCAGCAGCAGACGGGACAGCTCCTACGAGCAGTACTTC.

This clone showed up just once. This chain links TRBV27 with TRBJ2-5; 9 bases match TRBD2. This CDR3 comprises 15 residues. Trimming removed 2 bases from V and 5 bases from J; junction bases left unmatched: 6. CDR1 and CDR2 (germline): MNHEY, SMNVEV (reference sequence). The CDR3 protein is CASSLAGGPGETQYF. The CDR3 DNA reads as TGTGCCAGCAGTTTAGCGGGGGGGCCGGGGGAGACCCAGTACTTC.

As regards this clone: Other DNA sequences in the same sample also yield this CDR3. V gene TRBV9 combines with J gene TRBJ1-1; D call uncertain. The germline V gene encodes CDR1 SGDLS and CDR2 YYNGEE. The CDR3 loop spans 14 amino acids. V shed 0 bases and J shed 2 bases, with 8 bases lying between them. In nucleotides, the CDR3 is TGTGCCAGCAGCGTAGATCGGGGAAACACTGAAGCTTTCTTT. Translation gives CASSVDRGNTEAFF.

V and J are TRBV2 and TRBJ2-5, with TRBD2 matching 7 bases. Looked up from germline, CDR1 is SNHLY and CDR2 is FYNNEI. The CDR3 contains 13 residues. The V segment lost 8 bases and the J segment 5 bases; nucleotides outside the gene matches: 8. The CDR3: CASGLAGVETQYF. In DNA, the CDR3 is TGTGCCAGCGGGCTGGCGGGGGTGGAGACCCAGTACTTC.

This chain joins TRBV4-1 and TRBJ2-7; 9 nucleotides match TRBD2. This CDR3 is 15 amino acids long. The germline V gene encodes CDR1 MGHRA and CDR2 YSYEKL. V trimming: 3 bases; J trimming: 7 bases; junction bases outside the gene matches: 10. The CDR3 region has the DNA TGCGCCAGCAGCCAGGGGACTAGCCCGTTCGGTGAGCAGTACTTC. Protein product: CASSQGTSPFGEQYF.

The chain is built from TRBV7-9 and TRBJ1-4; 10 bases align to TRBD1. The germline CDR1 and CDR2 sequences are SEHNR and FQNEAQ (reference sequence). The junction had 8 bases not matched to a gene; V was cut back by 5 bases and J by 11 bases. This CDR3 spans 14 amino acids. This CDR3 reads CASSPPGQGRKLFF. The CDR3 bases are TGTGCCAGCAGCCCCCCGGGACAGGGGCGGAAACTGTTTTTT. Combining the CDR3 with reference TRBV7-9 and TRBJ1-4 gives the whole variable domain DTGVSQNPRHKITKRGQNVTFRCDPISEHNRLYWYRQTLGQGPEFLTYFQNEAQLEKSRLLSDRFSAERPKGSFSTLEIQRTEQGDSAMYLCASSPPGQGRKLFFGSGTQLSVL.

The CDR3 region is CSVAILAGSTDTQYF. The DNA for the CDR3 is TGCAGCGTTGCGATACTAGCGGGGAGCACAGATACGCAGTATTTT. The chain combines TRBV29-1 with TRBJ2-3; TRBD2 matches 10 bases. From germline, CDR1 is SQVTM and CDR2 ANQGSEA. Unmatched junction bases numbered 4, after V lost 4 bases and J lost 0 bases. The CDR3 consists of 15 residues.

This clone has a single count. V gene TRBV12-5 combines with J gene TRBJ2-5; D is possibly TRBD2 (7 bases). Trimming removed 1 base at V and 3 bases at J, with 21 bases between. Germline-derived CDR1 and CDR2 are LGHNT and FRNRAP. This CDR3 region has 18 residues. DNA of the CDR3: TGTGCTAGTGGTTTGGCGGAAGAGAAGGGGGGGGAGAAAGAGACCCAGTACTTC. It translates to CASGLAEEKGGEKETQYF.

This clone has a handful of counts. The V gene is TRBV7-2, the J gene TRBJ1-2; 10 bases are shared with TRBD1. The CDR3 spans 17 residues. The ends lost 1 base at V and 5 bases at J; junction bases unmatched: 10. Germline CDR1 SGHTA, CDR2 FQGNSA. CDR3 sequence (DNA): TGTGCCAGCAGCTTAGGAGGGACAGGGGATCGGTCTTATGGCTACACCTTC. Protein: CASSLGGTGDRSYGYTF.

This rearrangement joins TRBV7-9 to TRBJ2-3, with 8 bases lining up with TRBD1. Germline V gene sequence: CDR1 SEHNR, CDR2 FQNEAQ (reference sequence). J was trimmed by 5 bases and V by 5 bases; bases with no gene match: 9. The CDR3 runs to 15 residues. CDR3 DNA sequence: TGTGCCAGCAGCCCGGGGGACAGGCGCGTAGATACGCAGTATTTT. Its protein product is CASSPGDRRVDTQYF.

The chain combines TRBV4-1 with TRBJ2-7; D is undetermined. Germline V gene sequence: CDR1 MGHRA, CDR2 YSYEKL. The CDR3 totals 13 residues. V lost 4 bases and J lost 3, with 10 bases in between. CDR3 residues: CASSLLVFYEQYF. The CDR3, as DNA: TGCGCCAGCAGCCTATTAGTTTTCTACGAGCAGTACTTC.

This chain uses TRBV25-1 with TRBJ2-5, with a tentative D call TRBD2 (6 bases). The assigned J gene may be wrong: the sequence end matches TRBJ2-7 better. This CDR3 has 16 amino acids. CDR1 and CDR2 (germline): MGHDK, SYGVNS. Here the CDR3 DNA reads TGTGCCAGCAGTGAGCCGGGACTCCAGAACCCCTACGAGCAGTACTTC. Protein product: CASSEPGLQNPYEQYF.

V gene TRBV18 combines with J gene TRBJ1-3, with TRBD1 matching 7 bases. V trimming: 4 bases; J trimming: 8 bases; junction bases outside the gene matches: 14. This CDR3 has 16 amino acids. From germline, CDR1 is KGHSH and CDR2 LQKENI. In nucleotides, the CDR3 is TGTGCCAGCTCACGCTCCATCGGGACAGACGGAGACACCATATATTTT. Protein: CASSRSIGTDGDTIYF.

V is TRBV7-2 and J is TRBJ1-2; tentative D call: TRBD1 (5 bases). Germline V gene sequence: CDR1 SGHTA, CDR2 FQGNSA. V gave up 3 bases and J gave up 7 bases, with 9 bases separating them. This CDR3 has 12 residues. Written as DNA, the CDR3 is TGTGCCAGCAGCTTGGACACTGGTGGCTACACCTTC. This translates into CASSLDTGGYTF. The full variable domain, completed using reference TRBV7-2 and TRBJ1-2, is GAGVSQSPSNKVTEKGKDVELRCDPISGHTALYWYRQSLGQGLEFLIYFQGNSAPDKSGLPSDRFSAERTGGSVSTLTIQRTQQEDSAVYLCASSLDTGGYTFGSGTRLTVV.